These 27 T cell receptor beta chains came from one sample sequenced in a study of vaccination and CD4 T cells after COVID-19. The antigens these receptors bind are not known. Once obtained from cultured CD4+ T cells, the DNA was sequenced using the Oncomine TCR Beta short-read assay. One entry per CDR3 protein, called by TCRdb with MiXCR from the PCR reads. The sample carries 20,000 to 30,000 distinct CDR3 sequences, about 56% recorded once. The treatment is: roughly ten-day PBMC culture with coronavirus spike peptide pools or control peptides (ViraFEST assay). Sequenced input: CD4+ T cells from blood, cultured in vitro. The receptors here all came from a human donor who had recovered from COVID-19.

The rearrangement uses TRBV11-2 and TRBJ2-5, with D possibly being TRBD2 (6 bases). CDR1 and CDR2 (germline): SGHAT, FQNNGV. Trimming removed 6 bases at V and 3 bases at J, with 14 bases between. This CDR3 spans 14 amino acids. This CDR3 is CASSLAAGKETQYF. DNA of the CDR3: TGTGCCAGCAGTTTGGCAGCGGGCAAAGAGACCCAGTACTTC.

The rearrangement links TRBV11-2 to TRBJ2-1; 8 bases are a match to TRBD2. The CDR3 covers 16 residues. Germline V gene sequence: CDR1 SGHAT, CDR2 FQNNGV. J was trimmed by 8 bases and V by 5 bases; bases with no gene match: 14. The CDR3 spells CASSPRAGGLSYEQFF. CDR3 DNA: TGTGCCAGCAGCCCCCGGGCGGGGGGCCTGAGTTATGAGCAGTTCTTC.

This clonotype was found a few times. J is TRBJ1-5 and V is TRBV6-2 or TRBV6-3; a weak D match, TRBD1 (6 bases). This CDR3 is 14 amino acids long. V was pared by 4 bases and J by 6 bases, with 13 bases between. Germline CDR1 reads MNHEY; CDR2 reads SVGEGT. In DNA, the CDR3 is TGTGCCAGCAGTTCAAACAGGGAGGGTCAGCCCCAGCATTTT. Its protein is CASSSNREGQPQHF.

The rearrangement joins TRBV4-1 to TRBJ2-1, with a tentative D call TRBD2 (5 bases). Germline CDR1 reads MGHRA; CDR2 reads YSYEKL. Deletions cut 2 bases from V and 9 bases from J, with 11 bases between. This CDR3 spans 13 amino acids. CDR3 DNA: TGCGCCAGCAGCCAATACGGGGATATTGAGCAGTTCTTC. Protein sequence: CASSQYGDIEQFF.

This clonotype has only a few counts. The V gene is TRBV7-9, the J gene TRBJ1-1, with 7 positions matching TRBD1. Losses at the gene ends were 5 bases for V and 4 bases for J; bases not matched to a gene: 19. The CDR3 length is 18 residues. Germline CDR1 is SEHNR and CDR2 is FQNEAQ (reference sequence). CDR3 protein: CASSPRPGGRFDTTEAFF. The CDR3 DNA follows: TGTGCCAGCAGCCCTAGACCAGGGGGGAGGTTCGATACCACTGAAGCTTTCTTT.

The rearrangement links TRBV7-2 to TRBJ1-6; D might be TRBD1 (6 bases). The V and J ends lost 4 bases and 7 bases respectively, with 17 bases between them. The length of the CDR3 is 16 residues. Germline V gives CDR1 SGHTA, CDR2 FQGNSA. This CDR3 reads CASSSEVNRVNSPLHF. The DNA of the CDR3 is TGTGCCAGCAGCTCAGAGGTAAACAGGGTGAATTCACCCCTCCACTTT.

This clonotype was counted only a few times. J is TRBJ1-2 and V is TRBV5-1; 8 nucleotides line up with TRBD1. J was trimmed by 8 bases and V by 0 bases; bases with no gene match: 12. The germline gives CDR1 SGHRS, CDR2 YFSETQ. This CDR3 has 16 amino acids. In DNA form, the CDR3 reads TGCGCCAGCAGCTTGGCCTCGCCTACAGGGACAGGAGGCTACACCTTC. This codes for CASSLASPTGTGGYTF.

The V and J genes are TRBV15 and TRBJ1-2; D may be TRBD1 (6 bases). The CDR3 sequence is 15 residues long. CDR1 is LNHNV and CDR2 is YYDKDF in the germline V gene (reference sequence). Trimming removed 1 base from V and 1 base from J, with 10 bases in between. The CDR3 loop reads CATSRGQVNNYGYTF. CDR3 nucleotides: TGTGCCACCAGCAGAGGACAGGTGAATAACTATGGCTACACCTTC.

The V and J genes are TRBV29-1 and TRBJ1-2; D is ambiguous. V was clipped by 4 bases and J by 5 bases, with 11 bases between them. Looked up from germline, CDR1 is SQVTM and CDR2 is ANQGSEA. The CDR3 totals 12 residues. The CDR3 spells CSVGTELYGYTF. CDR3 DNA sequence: TGCAGCGTTGGGACGGAGCTTTATGGCTACACCTTC.

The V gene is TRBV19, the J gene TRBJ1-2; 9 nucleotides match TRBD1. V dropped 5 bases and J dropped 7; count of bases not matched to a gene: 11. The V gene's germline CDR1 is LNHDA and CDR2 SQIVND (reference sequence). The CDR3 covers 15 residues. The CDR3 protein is CASSPTGTGPGGYTF. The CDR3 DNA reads TGTGCCAGTAGTCCTACCGGGACAGGGCCTGGTGGCTACACCTTC.

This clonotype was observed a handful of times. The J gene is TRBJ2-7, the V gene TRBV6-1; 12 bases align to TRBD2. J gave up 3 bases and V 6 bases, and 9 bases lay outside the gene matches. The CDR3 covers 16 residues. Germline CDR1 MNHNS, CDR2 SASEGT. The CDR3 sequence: CASSQTPTSGSYEQYF. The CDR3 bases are TGTGCCAGCAGCCAGACCCCGACTAGCGGGAGCTACGAGCAGTACTTC.

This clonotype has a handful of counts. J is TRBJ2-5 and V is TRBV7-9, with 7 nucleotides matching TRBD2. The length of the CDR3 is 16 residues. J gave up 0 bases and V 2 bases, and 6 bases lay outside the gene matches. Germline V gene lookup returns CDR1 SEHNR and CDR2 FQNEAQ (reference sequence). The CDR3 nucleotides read TGTGCCAGCAGCTTAAGGGAGGGAGGCTACCAAGAGACCCAGTACTTC. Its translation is CASSLREGGYQETQYF.

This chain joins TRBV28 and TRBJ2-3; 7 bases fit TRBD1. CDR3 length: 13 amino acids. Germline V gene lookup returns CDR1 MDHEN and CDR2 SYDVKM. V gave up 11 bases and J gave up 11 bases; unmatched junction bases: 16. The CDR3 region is CAGGQDPPGVQYF. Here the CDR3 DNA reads TGTGCCGGAGGACAGGACCCGCCTGGGGTGCAGTATTTT. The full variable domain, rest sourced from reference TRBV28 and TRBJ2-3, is DVKVTQSSRYLVKRTGEKVFLECVQDMDHENMFWYRQDPGLGLRLIYFSYDVKMKEKGDIPEGYSVSREKKERFSLILESASTNQTSMYLCAGGQDPPGVQYFGPGTRLTVL.

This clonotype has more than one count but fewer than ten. The CDR3 DNA reads as TGTGCCAGTAATCGGGCCCGCAATCAGCCCCAGCATTTT. Translation: CASNRARNQPQHF. The V and J genes are TRBV19 and TRBJ1-5, with D hard to call. Germline V gene data show CDR1 as LNHDA and CDR2 as SQIVND (reference sequence). The CDR3 consists of 13 residues. The ends were cut back, 7 bases at V and 2 bases at J, with 9 bases in the middle.

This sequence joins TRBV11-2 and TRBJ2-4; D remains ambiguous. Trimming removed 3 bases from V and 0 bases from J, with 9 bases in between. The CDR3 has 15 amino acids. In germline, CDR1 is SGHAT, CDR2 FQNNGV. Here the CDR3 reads CASSFENLAKNIQYF. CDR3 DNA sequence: TGTGCCAGCAGCTTCGAGAATTTAGCCAAAAACATTCAGTACTTC. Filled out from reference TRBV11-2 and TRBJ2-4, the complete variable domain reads EAGVAQSPRYKIIEKRQSVAFWCNPISGHATLYWYQQILGQGPKLLIQFQNNGVVDDSQLPKDRFSAERLKGVDSTLKIQPAKLEDSAVYLCASSFENLAKNIQYFGAGTRLSVL.

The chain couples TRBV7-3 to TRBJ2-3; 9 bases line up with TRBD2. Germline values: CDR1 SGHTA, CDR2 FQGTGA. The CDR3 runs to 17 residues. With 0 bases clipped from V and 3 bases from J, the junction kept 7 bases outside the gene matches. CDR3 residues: CASSLTGAGGGTDTQYF. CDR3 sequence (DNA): TGTGCCAGCAGCTTAACGGGTGCGGGAGGGGGGACAGATACGCAGTATTTT.

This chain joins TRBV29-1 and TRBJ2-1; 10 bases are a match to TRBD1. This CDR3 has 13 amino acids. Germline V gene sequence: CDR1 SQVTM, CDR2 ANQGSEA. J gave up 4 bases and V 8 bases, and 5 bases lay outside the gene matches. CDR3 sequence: CSLGTGAYNEQFF. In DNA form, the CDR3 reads TGCAGCCTGGGGACAGGGGCGTACAATGAGCAGTTCTTC.

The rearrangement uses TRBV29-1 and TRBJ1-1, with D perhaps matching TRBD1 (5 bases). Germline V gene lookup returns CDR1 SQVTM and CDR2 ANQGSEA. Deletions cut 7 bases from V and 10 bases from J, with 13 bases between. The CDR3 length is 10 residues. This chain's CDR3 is CSGGTEVAFF. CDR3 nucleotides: TGCAGCGGAGGGACGGAGGTAGCTTTCTTT.

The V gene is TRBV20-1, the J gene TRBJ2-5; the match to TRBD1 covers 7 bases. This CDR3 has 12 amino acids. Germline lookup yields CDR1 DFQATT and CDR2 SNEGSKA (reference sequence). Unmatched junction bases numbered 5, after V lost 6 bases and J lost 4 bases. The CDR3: CSADRVSETQYF. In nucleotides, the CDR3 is TGCAGTGCCGACAGGGTGTCAGAGACCCAGTACTTC.

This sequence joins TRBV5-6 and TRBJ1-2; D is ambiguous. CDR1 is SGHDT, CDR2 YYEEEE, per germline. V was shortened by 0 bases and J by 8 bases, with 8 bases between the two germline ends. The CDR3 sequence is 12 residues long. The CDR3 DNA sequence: TGTGCCAGCAGCTTGGAGGGCGGGGGCTACACCTTC. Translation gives CASSLEGGGYTF.

The CDR3 DNA sequence: TGTGCCAGCAGTTTTCTGGGACAGGGGAACTATGGCTACACCTTC. Its protein is CASSFLGQGNYGYTF. The J gene is TRBJ1-2, the V gene TRBV27; 10 bases fit TRBD1. From germline, CDR1 is MNHEY and CDR2 SMNVEV (reference sequence). The CDR3 runs 15 residues. Trimming cost V 3 bases and J 2 bases; bases outside gene matches: 3.

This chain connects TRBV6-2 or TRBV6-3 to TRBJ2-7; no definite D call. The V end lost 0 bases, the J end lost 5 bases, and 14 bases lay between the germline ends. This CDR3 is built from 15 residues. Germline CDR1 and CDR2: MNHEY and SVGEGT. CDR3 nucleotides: TGTGCCAGCAGTTACTCGTCTATCCGGTCGCACGAGCAGTACTTC. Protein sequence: CASSYSSIRSHEQYF.

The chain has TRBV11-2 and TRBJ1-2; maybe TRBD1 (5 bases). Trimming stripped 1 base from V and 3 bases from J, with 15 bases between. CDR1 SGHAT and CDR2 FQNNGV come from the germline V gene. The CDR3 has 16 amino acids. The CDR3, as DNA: TGTGCCAGCAGCTTAGGGGGCGGCTCCTCACACTATGGCTACACCTTC. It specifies CASSLGGGSSHYGYTF.

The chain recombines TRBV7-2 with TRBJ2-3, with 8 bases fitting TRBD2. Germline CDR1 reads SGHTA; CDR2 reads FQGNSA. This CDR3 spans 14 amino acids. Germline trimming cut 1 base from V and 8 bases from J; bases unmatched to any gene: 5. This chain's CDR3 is CASSLDGRAITQYF. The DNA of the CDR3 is TGTGCCAGCAGCTTAGACGGGAGGGCCATTACGCAGTATTTT.

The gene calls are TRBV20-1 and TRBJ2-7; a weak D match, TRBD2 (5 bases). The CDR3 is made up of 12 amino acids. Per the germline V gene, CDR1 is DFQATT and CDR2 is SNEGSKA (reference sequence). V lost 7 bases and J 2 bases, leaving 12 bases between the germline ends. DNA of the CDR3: TGCAGTGTCCGGGAAGATACCTACGAGCAGTACTTC. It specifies CSVREDTYEQYF.

CDR3 coding DNA: TGCAGCGCAGGGGGGGGGACTAGCGGGAGCGGGGAGCAGTTCTTC. Translated, it gives CSAGGGTSGSGEQFF. The chain links TRBV29-1 to TRBJ2-1, with 14 bases that match TRBD2. The CDR3 has 15 amino acids. V shed 7 bases, J shed 10 bases, and the junction held 12 bases outside the gene matches. Germline CDR1 reads SQVTM; CDR2 reads ANQGSEA.

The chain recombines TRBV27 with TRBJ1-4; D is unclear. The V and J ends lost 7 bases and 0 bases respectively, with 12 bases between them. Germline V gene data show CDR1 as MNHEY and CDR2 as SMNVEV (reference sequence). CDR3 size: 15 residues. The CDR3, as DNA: TGTGCCAGCACGTGGGCCGGCTCAACTAATGAAAAACTGTTTTTT. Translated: CASTWAGSTNEKLFF.